The T cell receptor (beta chain) under discussion was sequenced for a study of blood T cell repertoires in COVID-19. In assigning cohorts, the study relied on participant-reported clinical history. In the study's own analysis: Amplification of reference gene primers provided the estimated nucleated cell counts. TCRdb's copy holds only in-frame clones and misses some; the assay was immunoSEQ multiplex PCR. That table furnishes V, J and clone size, whereas the DNA furnished D and trimming. The profile shows around 260,000 clones, 90% of them singletons. Sample: PBMCs or T cells enriched from blood (not recorded which). The sequence was collected from a woman aged 30 to 39 who had recovered from COVID-19.

CDR3 in amino acids: CASKVEQGPNEQYF. As DNA, the CDR3 is TGTGCCAGCAAGGTAGAACAGGGGCCAAACGAGCAGTACTTC. The chain combines TRBV2 with TRBJ2-7; the match to TRBD1 covers 7 bases. The CDR3 has 14 amino acids. V shed 7 bases, J shed 5 bases, and the junction held 11 bases outside the gene matches. From germline, CDR1 is SNHLY and CDR2 FYNNEI.